What follows are 13 T cell receptor beta chains derived from one specimen sequenced in a study of cytomegalovirus exposure and HLA in healthy donors (dated by TCRdb to 2017 to 2019). The protocol used for the library was the immunoSEQ multiplex PCR assay. The source is immuneACCESS, and TCRdb retained only in-frame sequences with V and J called. Part of the clones is not carried over; for the studies checked, unresolved V genes explain less than half of this, and the remainder is unexplained. Counted in this sample were approximately 230,000 clones; over 75% of them appeared once. 9.5% to 15% of the sample rests with the top ten. The source material was PBMCs. All receptors derive from a man younger than 30 in good health and CMV-seropositive.

V is TRBV5-1 and J is TRBJ2-3; TRBD2 matches 11 bases. J gave up 4 bases and V 2 bases, and 3 bases lay outside the gene matches. Germline V gene sequence: CDR1 SGHRS, CDR2 YFSETQ. CDR3 length: 15 residues. The CDR3: CASSFLAGGSDTQYF. CDR3 coding DNA: TGCGCCAGCAGCTTCCTAGCGGGAGGATCAGATACGCAGTATTTT.

This chain uses TRBV5-6 with TRBJ2-1; D is undetermined. From germline, CDR1 is SGHDT and CDR2 YYEEEE. There are 11 residues in the CDR3. V lost 2 bases, J lost 6 bases, and 3 bases lay in between. The CDR3 loop reads CASSLTNEQFF. CDR3 nucleotide sequence: TGTGCCAGCAGCTTAACCAATGAGCAGTTCTTC.

The chain carries TRBV29-1 and TRBJ1-2, with unresolved D. Germline V gene data show CDR1 as SQVTM and CDR2 as ANQGSEA. This CDR3 is built from 16 residues. V was clipped by 7 bases and J by 4 bases, with 25 bases between them. The CDR3 region has the DNA TGCAGCGCCGCCGCTATGGTTGTAGCCGGCGGCTATGGCTACACCTTC. Amino acids: CSAAAMVVAGGYGYTF.

The V call is TRBV6-5, the J call TRBJ2-1, with D perhaps matching TRBD1 (5 bases). Trimming took 4 bases from V and 10 from J, leaving 11 bases between them. The germline V gene encodes CDR1 MNHEY and CDR2 SVGAGI. This CDR3 is built from 12 residues. CDR3 region: CASSSNRGEQFF. The DNA of the CDR3 is TGTGCCAGCAGTTCCAATAGGGGAGAGCAGTTCTTC.

The J gene is TRBJ2-1, the V gene TRBV29-1; 14 bases agree with TRBD2. Germline CDR1 is SQVTM and CDR2 is ANQGSEA. V was clipped by 4 bases and J by 9 bases; unmatched bases: 8. The CDR3 loop spans 15 amino acids. The CDR3 DNA is TGCAGCGTTGGCCCGGGGACTAGCGGGAGCATTGAGCAGTTCTTC. Translation gives CSVGPGTSGSIEQFF.

This clone was seen more than once but under ten times. The chain employs TRBV19 and TRBJ1-3; D not resolved. With 8 bases removed from V and 0 bases from J, the gap between germline ends came to 11 bases. This CDR3 has 14 residues. Per the germline V gene, CDR1 is LNHDA and CDR2 is SQIVND (reference sequence). CDR3 nucleotide sequence: TGTGCCAGTTCCGGCGGTCTCTCTGGAAACACCATATATTTT. Protein: CASSGGLSGNTIYF.

The chain uses TRBV19 and TRBJ1-5; the D gene is possibly TRBD1 (6 bases). The V end lost 4 bases, the J end lost 3 bases, and 7 bases lay between the germline ends. The CDR3 totals 13 residues. From germline, CDR1 is LNHDA and CDR2 SQIVND (reference sequence). The CDR3 is CASSRGANQPQHF. As DNA, the CDR3 is TGTGCCAGTAGTAGGGGGGCCAATCAGCCCCAGCATTTT.

V and J are TRBV7-2 and TRBJ2-7; D tentatively reads TRBD1 or TRBD2 (5 bases each). Germline V gene data show CDR1 as SGHTA and CDR2 as FQGNSA. The CDR3 totals 15 residues. V lost 3 bases and J lost 3, with 15 bases in between. CDR3 bases: TGTGCCAGCAGCTTGACCGGGACGGCCAACTACGAGCAGTACTTC. Its protein is CASSLTGTANYEQYF.

This chain uses TRBV30 with TRBJ2-1; weak D call: TRBD2 (6 bases). There are 16 residues in the CDR3. The germline V and J ends were trimmed by 3 bases and 0 bases, with 15 bases remaining between them. Germline CDR1 GTSNPN, CDR2 SVGIG (reference sequence). CDR3 loop: CAWRDGGRRSYNEQFF. CDR3 sequence (DNA): TGTGCCTGGAGAGATGGAGGGAGGCGCTCCTACAATGAGCAGTTCTTC.

The chain joins TRBV6-5 to TRBJ2-7; D is unclear. With 6 bases removed from V and 2 bases from J, the gap between germline ends came to 14 bases. The CDR3 length is 14 residues. Germline CDR1 is MNHEY and CDR2 is SVGAGI. CDR3 sequence reads: CASRDGGATYEQYF. CDR3 coding DNA: TGTGCCAGCAGAGACGGTGGCGCGACCTACGAGCAGTACTTC.

This chain connects TRBV29-1 to TRBJ2-2; no reliable D call. The CDR3 sequence is 14 residues long. Germline CDR1 is SQVTM and CDR2 is ANQGSEA. V was pared by 7 bases and J by 4 bases, with 16 bases between. CDR3 sequence reads: CSAAGLVGTGELFF. The CDR3, as DNA: TGCAGCGCCGCTGGGCTAGTAGGCACCGGGGAGCTGTTTTTT.

CDR3 region: CSVTLAGGSTDTQYF. Here the CDR3 DNA reads TGCAGCGTTACGCTAGCGGGAGGTAGCACAGATACGCAGTATTTT. The chain uses TRBV29-1 and TRBJ2-3; 11 bases are a match to TRBD2. The CDR3 runs to 15 residues. CDR1 is SQVTM, CDR2 ANQGSEA, per germline. V lost 5 bases to trimming and J lost 0 bases; unmatched junction nucleotides: 4.

The chain has TRBV23-1 and TRBJ2-2, with D hard to call. TRBV23-1 is an ORF for which the function is uncertain. The CDR3 has 14 amino acids. V lost 11 bases, J lost 7 bases, and 20 bases lay in between. CDR3 region: CARGGLGSGGELFF. For the CDR3, the DNA is TGCGCCCGCGGTGGGTTGGGGTCGGGCGGGGAGCTGTTTTTT.